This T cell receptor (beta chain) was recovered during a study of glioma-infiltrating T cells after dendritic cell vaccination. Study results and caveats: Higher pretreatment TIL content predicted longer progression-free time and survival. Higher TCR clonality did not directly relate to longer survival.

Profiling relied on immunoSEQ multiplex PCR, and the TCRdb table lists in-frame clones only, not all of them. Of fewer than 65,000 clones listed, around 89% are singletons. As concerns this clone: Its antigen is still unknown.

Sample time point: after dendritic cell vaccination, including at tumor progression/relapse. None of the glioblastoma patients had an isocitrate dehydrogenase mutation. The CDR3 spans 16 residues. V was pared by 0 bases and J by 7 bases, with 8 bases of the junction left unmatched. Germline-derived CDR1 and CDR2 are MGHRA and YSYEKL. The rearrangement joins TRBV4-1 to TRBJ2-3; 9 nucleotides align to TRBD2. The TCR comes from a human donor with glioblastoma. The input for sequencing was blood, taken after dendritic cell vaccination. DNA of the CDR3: TGCGCCAGCAGCCAAGAGACTAGCGGAAGCAGGTATACGCAGTATTTT. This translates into CASSQETSGSRYTQYF.